This T cell receptor (beta chain) is from a study of blood T cell repertoires in COVID-19. Study-level information: Both acute and convalescent COVID-19 samples were obtained from the United States, Italy and Spain. The analysed material was cDNA or gDNA that came from T cells, B-cell-depleted T cells, or PBMCs.

In the study's own analysis: Cell counts per sample came from amplifying reference gene primers. Libraries were prepared by immunoSEQ multiplex PCR; TCRdb keeps only in-frame clonotypes and omits some of them. D and trimming were read from the DNA, whereas the V and J calls and clone size are those reported in that table. In the table there are under 60,000 clones, around nine tenths of which are singletons. With 3 bases clipped from V and 2 bases from J, the junction kept 0 bases outside the gene matches. Germline V gene sequence: CDR1 LGHNA, CDR2 YNFKEQ. CDR3 length: 14 residues. The clonotype comes from a human donor in a cohort sampled during active COVID-19. The rearrangement joins TRBV4-2 to TRBJ1-3; 8 nucleotides agree with TRBD1. Sequenced: peripheral blood. The CDR3 loop reads CASSQTGAGNTIYF. CDR3 DNA sequence: TGTGCCAGCAGCCAGACAGGGGCTGGAAACACCATATATTTT.